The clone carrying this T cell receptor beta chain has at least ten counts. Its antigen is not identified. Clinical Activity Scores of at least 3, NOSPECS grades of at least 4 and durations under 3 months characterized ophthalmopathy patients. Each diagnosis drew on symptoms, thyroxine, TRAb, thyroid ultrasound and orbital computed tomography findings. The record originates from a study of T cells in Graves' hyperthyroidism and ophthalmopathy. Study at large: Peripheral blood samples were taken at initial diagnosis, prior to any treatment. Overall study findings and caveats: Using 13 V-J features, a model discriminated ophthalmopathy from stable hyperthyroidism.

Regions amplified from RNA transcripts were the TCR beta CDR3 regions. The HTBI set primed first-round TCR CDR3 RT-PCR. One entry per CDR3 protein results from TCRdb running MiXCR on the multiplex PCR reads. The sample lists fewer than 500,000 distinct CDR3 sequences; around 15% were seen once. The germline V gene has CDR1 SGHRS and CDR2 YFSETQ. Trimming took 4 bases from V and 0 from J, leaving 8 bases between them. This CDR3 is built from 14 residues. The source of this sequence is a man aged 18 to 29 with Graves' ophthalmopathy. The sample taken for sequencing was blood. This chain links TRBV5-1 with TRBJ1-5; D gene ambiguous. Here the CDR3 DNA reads TGCGCCAGCAGCCCAACAGCTAGCAATCAGCCCCAGCATTTT. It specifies CASSPTASNQPQHF.